These 16 T cell receptor beta chains came from one sample sequenced in a study of T cell repertoires in cytomegalovirus infection. TCRdb used MiXCR to reprocess the reads, holding one entry per CDR3 protein. In the table there are about 260,000 distinct CDR3 sequences, roughly 13% of which are singletons. The sequenced sample was PBMCs. These receptors came from a human donor in good health (CMV status not recorded). Some clones in this sample may be carry-over from other donors' samples.

V usage is TRBV14 and J usage is TRBJ2-1; D is possibly TRBD1 (5 bases). Per germline, CDR1 SGHDN and CDR2 FVKESK. Trimming stripped 3 bases from V and 8 bases from J, with 11 bases between. CDR3 length: 13 amino acids. CDR3 nucleotide sequence: TGTGCCAGCAGCCAGTTAATAGGGGATGAGCAGTTCTTC. Amino acids: CASSQLIGDEQFF.

This clonotype was seen a handful of times. The J gene is TRBJ2-1, the V gene TRBV7-3; 13 positions match TRBD2. In germline, CDR1 is SGHTA, CDR2 FQGTGA. This CDR3 spans 16 amino acids. With 4 bases clipped from V and 6 bases from J, the junction kept 6 bases outside the gene matches. The CDR3 sequence: CASSWSGLAGTNEQFF. The CDR3 coding sequence is TGTGCCAGCAGCTGGTCGGGACTAGCGGGGACCAATGAGCAGTTCTTC.

The genes are TRBV27 and TRBJ2-4; D tentatively reads TRBD1 or TRBD2 (6 bases each). Trimming shortened V by 5 bases and J by 2 bases, and 19 bases separated the two germline ends. The CDR3 covers 17 residues. CDR1 is MNHEY, CDR2 SMNVEV, per germline (reference sequence). CDR3 sequence: CASSTRTGAGPKNIQYF. CDR3 bases: TGTGCCAGCAGTACACGAACGGGGGCTGGGCCCAAAAACATTCAGTACTTC.

This clonotype has a count of ten or more. The rearrangement links TRBV7-2 to TRBJ2-7; D is uncertain. Deletions cut 5 bases from V and 3 bases from J, with 5 bases between. The germline V gene has CDR1 SGHTA and CDR2 FQGNSA. The CDR3 covers 11 residues. The CDR3 nucleotides are TGTGCCAGCAGCCCCTTCTACGAGCAGTACTTC. Its translation is CASSPFYEQYF.

The rearrangement joins TRBV7-9 to TRBJ1-5; D may be TRBD1 (6 bases). This CDR3 has 17 residues. Germline V gene lookup returns CDR1 SEHNR and CDR2 FQNEAQ (reference sequence). The V gene lost 1 base and the J gene lost 1 base, with 14 bases spanning the gap. The CDR3 here is CASSLGLGAASNQPQHF. The CDR3 coding sequence is TGTGCCAGCAGCTTAGGTTTGGGGGCCGCAAGCAATCAGCCCCAGCATTTT.

This clonotype was seen a handful of times. The rearrangement joins TRBV6-8 to TRBJ1-2; TRBD1 matches 7 bases. Looked up from germline, CDR1 is MNHGY and CDR2 is SAAAGT. The CDR3 is 13 amino acids. Germline trimming cut 4 bases from V and 5 bases from J; bases unmatched to any gene: 4. CDR3 region: CASSLTGKYGYTF. Here the CDR3 DNA reads TGTGCCAGCAGTTTGACAGGGAAATATGGCTACACCTTC.

This rearrangement joins TRBV6-2 or TRBV6-3 to TRBJ1-2, with TRBD1 matching 10 bases. Germline CDR1 reads MNHEY; CDR2 reads SVGEGT. After removal of 6 bases from V and 2 bases from J, the junction contained 6 bases not matched to a gene. This CDR3 has 15 amino acids. CDR3 in DNA: TGTGCCAGCAGAACCGGGACAGGGGCGAACTATGGCTACACCTTC. This gives the protein CASRTGTGANYGYTF.

The gene calls are TRBV4-1 and TRBJ2-1; D gene unclear. The V gene's germline CDR1 is MGHRA and CDR2 YSYEKL. Deletions cut 1 base from V and 8 bases from J, with 3 bases between. This CDR3 is 11 amino acids long. The CDR3 here is CASSQGDEQFF. The CDR3 coding sequence is TGCGCCAGCAGCCAAGGGGATGAGCAGTTCTTC.

This clonotype was seen at least ten times. The chain uses TRBV28 and TRBJ2-2, with TRBD1 matching over 8 bases. After removal of 5 bases from V and 3 bases from J, the junction contained 5 bases not matched to a gene. The CDR3 spans 15 residues. Germline CDR1 and CDR2: MDHEN and SYDVKM. The CDR3 nucleotides read TGTGCCAGCAGTCTCGACAGGGGAGACACCGGGGAGCTGTTTTTT. This gives the protein CASSLDRGDTGELFF.

This clonotype was counted only a few times. CDR3 nucleotides: TGTGCCAGCAGCCGCGCAGGGGCCGCAGATACGCAGTATTTT. Translating it yields CASSRAGAADTQYF. The chain links TRBV5-6 to TRBJ2-3; D possibly corresponds to TRBD1 (6 bases). Trimming took 4 bases from V and 4 from J, leaving 13 bases between them. This CDR3 is built from 14 residues. The germline V gene encodes CDR1 SGHDT and CDR2 YYEEEE. Based on the CDR3 plus reference TRBV5-6 and TRBJ2-3, the full variable domain is DAGVTQSPTHLIKTRGQQVTLRCSPKSGHDTVSWYQQALGQGPQFIFQYYEEEERQRGNFPDRFSGHQFPNYSSELNVNALLLGDSALYLCASSRAGAADTQYFGPGTRLTVL.

V gene TRBV12-3 or TRBV12-4 combines with J gene TRBJ1-5; 7 nucleotides align to TRBD1. The trim removed 6 bases at V and 2 bases at J, leaving 4 bases unmatched. This CDR3 has 14 amino acids. CDR3 amino acids: CASSDRARNQPQHF. The CDR3 region has the DNA TGTGCCAGCAGCGACAGGGCCCGCAATCAGCCCCAGCATTTT.

This clonotype appeared a few times. CDR3 loop: CASRNGQGQPQHF. CDR3 DNA: TGTGCCAGCAGAAACGGACAGGGCCAGCCCCAGCATTTT. The chain has TRBV6-2 or TRBV6-3 and TRBJ1-5; 8 bases are shared with TRBD1. CDR3 size: 13 residues. The V gene end was trimmed by 6 bases and the J gene end by 7 bases; junction bases not matched to a gene: 5. The germline CDR1 and CDR2 sequences are MNHEY and SVGEGT.

This clonotype was seen more than once but under ten times. This rearrangement joins TRBV15 to TRBJ2-1, with D perhaps matching TRBD1 or TRBD2 (5 bases each). The CDR3 covers 15 residues. V was shortened by 1 base and J by 6 bases, with 13 bases between the two germline ends. Per the germline V gene, CDR1 is LNHNV and CDR2 is YYDKDF (reference sequence). Here the CDR3 DNA reads TGTGCCACCAGCAGAGGGGACGTAAGGGGCAATGAGCAGTTCTTC. This sequence encodes CATSRGDVRGNEQFF.

This clonotype was seen repeatedly, ten times or more. The chain employs TRBV7-2 and TRBJ2-7; TRBD2 matches 13 bases. The V gene end was trimmed by 3 bases and the J gene end by 3 bases; junction bases not matched to a gene: 2. Germline CDR1 reads SGHTA; CDR2 reads FQGNSA. The CDR3 length is 15 residues. The CDR3 loop is CASSFGLAGVYEQYF. The DNA for the CDR3 is TGTGCCAGCAGCTTCGGACTAGCGGGAGTCTACGAGCAGTACTTC. Looking up the rest from reference TRBV7-2 and TRBJ2-7 gives the full variable domain: GAGVSQSPSNKVTEKGKDVELRCDPISGHTALYWYRQSLGQGLEFLIYFQGNSAPDKSGLPSDRFSAERTGGSVSTLTIQRTQQEDSAVYLCASSFGLAGVYEQYFGPGTRLTVT.

The chain joins TRBV6-2 or TRBV6-3 to TRBJ2-1, with D possibly matching TRBD1 (6 bases). Germline V gene data show CDR1 as MNHEY and CDR2 as SVGEGT. V was cut by 5 bases and J by 2 bases, with 16 bases left in between. The CDR3 consists of 16 residues. CDR3 protein: CASSARGSGAYNEQFF. CDR3 bases: TGTGCCAGCAGTGCGAGGGGGTCAGGGGCCTACAATGAGCAGTTCTTC.

This clonotype appeared many times. The chain has TRBV7-2 and TRBJ2-5; 10 nucleotides match TRBD2. The CDR3 has 16 residues. Germline CDR1 reads SGHTA; CDR2 reads FQGNSA. Trimming took 5 bases from V and 0 from J; bases not matched to a gene: 6. The DNA of the CDR3 is TGTGCCAGCAGCCTCGGAGCGGGGGGGTACCAAGAGACCCAGTACTTC. Translated: CASSLGAGGYQETQYF.